Presented here are 28 T cell receptor beta chains from one specimen sequenced in a study of radiotherapy plus CTLA-4 blockade in lung cancer. Profiled with immunoSEQ multiplex PCR; TCRdb holds only in-frame clones, not every one. The profile shows about 31,000 clones, about 72% of them singletons. Sequencing was performed on peripheral blood, taken from a patient treated with radiotherapy plus ipilimumab. These receptors were obtained from a human donor with non-small cell lung cancer who had stable disease on radiotherapy plus ipilimumab.

This sequence joins TRBV7-6 and TRBJ1-3, with 9 bases identical to TRBD1. V lost 5 bases and J lost 0; bases outside the gene matches: 8. There are 17 residues in the CDR3. The germline V gene has CDR1 SGHVS and CDR2 FNYEAQ. Written as DNA, the CDR3 is TGTGCCAGCAGCAACCGGGACAGGGATTACTCTGGAAACACCATATATTTT. Amino acids: CASSNRDRDYSGNTIYF.

The chain carries TRBV5-1 and TRBJ1-2, with D maybe TRBD1 (6 bases). Germline V gives CDR1 SGHRS, CDR2 YFSETQ. This CDR3 region has 15 residues. Trimming removed 7 bases at V and 6 bases at J, with 22 bases between. CDR3 region: CASFPLPGVVHGYTF. CDR3 nucleotides: TGCGCCAGCTTTCCGCTACCAGGGGTTGTTCATGGCTACACCTTC.

This clone showed up just a few times. The rearrangement joins TRBV10-1 to TRBJ2-5; no definite D call. The germline CDR1 and CDR2 sequences are WNHNN and SYGVQD (reference sequence). Trimming stripped 3 bases from V and 5 bases from J, with 13 bases between. This CDR3 region has 14 residues. The CDR3 DNA is TGCGCCAGCAGTGACCCCTCCTCTGGGGAGACCCAGTACTTC. Its translation is CASSDPSSGETQYF.

The chain links TRBV20-1 to TRBJ2-3; D not resolved. The germline CDR1 and CDR2 sequences are DFQATT and SNEGSKA (reference sequence). The CDR3 is made up of 10 amino acids. Trimming left V 6 bases short and J 7 bases short, with 8 bases between. The CDR3 DNA reads TGCAGTGCCCTTAGCCATACGCAGTATTTT. It encodes CSALSHTQYF.

This chain connects TRBV12-5 to TRBJ1-2; D unresolved. Germline-derived CDR1 and CDR2 are LGHNT and FRNRAP. The CDR3 totals 12 residues. The V and J ends lost 3 bases and 5 bases respectively, with 7 bases between them. CDR3 sequence reads: CASGLGDYGYTF. DNA for the CDR3: TGTGCTAGTGGTTTAGGAGATTATGGCTACACCTTC.

V usage is TRBV5-8 and J usage is TRBJ1-4; possibly TRBD1 for D (5 bases). The CDR3 length is 17 residues. Germline-derived CDR1 and CDR2 are SGHTS and YDEGEE. V lost 3 bases, J lost 0 bases, and 15 bases lay in between. In DNA, the CDR3 is TGTGCCAGCAGCTCGCTACTCGACAGAGCAACTAATGAAAAACTGTTTTTT. This sequence encodes CASSSLLDRATNEKLFF.

The chain couples TRBV15 to TRBJ1-2; a possible D gene is TRBD1 (5 bases). Between the trimmed V and J ends, which lost 0 bases and 0 bases, there was a span of 20 bases. The CDR3 contains 19 residues. Germline CDR1 and CDR2: LNHNV and YYDKDF (reference sequence). The CDR3 loop is CATSRDGGGNPQSNYGYTF. CDR3 sequence (DNA): TGTGCCACCAGCAGAGATGGGGGGGGAAATCCCCAATCTAACTATGGCTACACCTTC.

The rearrangement uses TRBV7-2 and TRBJ1-6; TRBD1 matches at 8 bases. Germline CDR1 reads SGHTA; CDR2 reads FQGNSA. V gave up 3 bases and J gave up 8 bases; unmatched junction bases: 3. CDR3 length equals 14 residues. The chain's CDR3 is CASSFIQGDSPLHF. The CDR3 DNA reads TGTGCCAGCAGCTTCATACAGGGGGATTCACCCCTCCACTTT.

This sequence joins TRBV29-1 and TRBJ1-1; TRBD1 is a possible D gene (5 bases). Trimming cost V 8 bases and J 3 bases, with 16 bases left between them. The CDR3 runs 13 residues. CDR1 and CDR2 from the germline V gene are SQVTM and ANQGSEA. The CDR3 reads CSSAPRGDTEAFF. The CDR3 bases are TGCAGCTCAGCCCCACGAGGGGACACTGAAGCTTTCTTT. Supplemented by reference TRBV29-1 and TRBJ1-1, the full variable domain reads SAVISQKPSRDICQRGTSLTIQCQVDSQVTMMFWYRQQPGQSLTLIATANQGSEATYESGFVIDKFPISRPNLTFSTLTVSNMSPEDSSIYLCSSAPRGDTEAFFGQGTRLTVV.

The DNA of the CDR3 is TGTGCCAGCAAAGGAACAGCGAACACTGAAGCTTTCTTT. It yields the protein CASKGTANTEAFF. The chain recombines TRBV6-1 with TRBJ1-1; D remains unclear. This CDR3 contains 13 residues. Germline loops: CDR1 MNHNS, CDR2 SASEGT. Trimming shortened V by 7 bases and J by 1 base, and 10 bases separated the two germline ends.

The chain employs TRBV6-5 and TRBJ2-1; 9 nucleotides line up with TRBD1. Germline CDR1 MNHEY, CDR2 SVGAGI. There are 12 residues in the CDR3. With V trimmed by 7 bases and J by 8 bases, 3 bases remained unmatched. The CDR3 bases are TGTGCCAGCAAGGGACAGGGCGATGAGCAGTTCTTC. Amino acids: CASKGQGDEQFF.

V usage is TRBV18 and J usage is TRBJ1-6; perhaps TRBD1 as D (5 bases). This CDR3 comprises 13 residues. V lost 2 bases and J lost 13, with 12 bases in between. Per germline, CDR1 KGHSH and CDR2 LQKENI. Here the CDR3 DNA reads TGTGCCAGCTCACCAGACGGTCGGGGGCCCCTCCACTTT. This codes for CASSPDGRGPLHF.

This clone has a handful of counts. The junction does not match germline at one end; this may be a read error. This chain joins TRBV7-9 and TRBJ1-3, with a tentative D call TRBD1 (5 bases). Germline CDR1 and CDR2: SEHNR and FQNEAQ (reference sequence). This CDR3 contains 13 residues. In nucleotides, the CDR3 is TGTGCCAGCAGCAAGGACATCCGTATCACCCTATATTTT. Translating it yields CASSKDIRITLYF.

J is TRBJ1-6 and V is TRBV7-9; no firm D call. V dropped 0 bases and J dropped 9 bases, with 9 bases sitting between them. Per germline, CDR1 SEHNR and CDR2 FQNEAQ (reference sequence). The CDR3 has 14 amino acids. CDR3 bases: TGTGCCAGCAGCTTAGCGGAGCTAGTTTCACCCCTCCACTTT. Its protein is CASSLAELVSPLHF.

The chain recombines TRBV6-5 with TRBJ2-1; D is perhaps TRBD1 (6 bases). Germline V gene lookup returns CDR1 MNHEY and CDR2 SVGAGI. With 2 bases removed from V and 6 bases from J, the gap between germline ends came to 11 bases. CDR3 length equals 14 residues. CDR3 amino acids: CASSYGGLVNEQFF. The CDR3 coding sequence is TGTGCCAGCAGTTACGGGGGCCTCGTCAATGAGCAGTTCTTC.

The gene calls are TRBV5-1 and TRBJ1-5, with D maybe TRBD1 (5 bases). This CDR3 is built from 16 residues. Germline V lookup: CDR1 SGHRS, CDR2 YFSETQ. V was clipped by 0 bases and J by 10 bases, with 20 bases between them. The CDR3, as DNA: TGCGCCAGCAGCTTGGAGGGAGGGACGACGACGAGTCCCCAGCATTTT. Protein product: CASSLEGGTTTSPQHF.

V gene TRBV27 combines with J gene TRBJ2-1; 10 bases are a match to TRBD1. The CDR3 covers 14 residues. With V trimmed by 2 bases and J by 9 bases, 4 bases remained unmatched. CDR1 and CDR2 from the germline V gene are MNHEY and SMNVEV (reference sequence). For the CDR3, the DNA is TGTGCCAGCAGTTTAAGGGGACAGGGGACTGAGCAGTTCTTC. The encoded protein is CASSLRGQGTEQFF.

The chain uses TRBV5-6 and TRBJ2-7, with 11 bases identical to TRBD1. J was trimmed by 6 bases and V by 6 bases; bases with no gene match: 8. This CDR3 is 14 amino acids long. Germline values: CDR1 SGHDT, CDR2 YYEEEE. In DNA form, the CDR3 reads TGTGCCAGCACCGGGACAGGGGGGTTCGCCGAGCAGTACGTC. Residues: CASTGTGGFAEQYV.

This chain links TRBV2 with TRBJ1-3; TRBD1 is a possible D gene (6 bases). Germline lookup yields CDR1 SNHLY and CDR2 FYNNEI. The CDR3 runs to 17 residues. Between the trimmed V and J ends, which lost 2 bases and 2 bases, there was a span of 16 bases. The CDR3 region has the DNA TGTGCCAGCAGTGAATCCTCAGCGGGGGCGGCTGGAAACACCATATATTTT. Translated: CASSESSAGAAGNTIYF.

V and J are TRBV5-1 and TRBJ1-2; 11 bases align to TRBD1. The CDR3 totals 14 residues. After removal of 4 bases from V and 8 bases from J, the junction contained 7 bases not matched to a gene. Per germline, CDR1 SGHRS and CDR2 YFSETQ. The CDR3 sequence is CASSPGTGGLGYTF. Here the CDR3 DNA reads TGCGCCAGCAGCCCCGGGACAGGGGGACTGGGCTACACCTTC.

This chain joins TRBV5-4 and TRBJ2-1; 16 nucleotides agree with TRBD2. Germline lookup yields CDR1 SGHNT and CDR2 YYREEE (reference sequence). V shed 4 bases, J shed 9 bases, and the junction held 7 bases outside the gene matches. The CDR3 extends over 16 amino acids. The CDR3 is CASSPGLAGGLGEQFF. CDR3 bases: TGTGCCAGCAGCCCGGGACTAGCGGGGGGGCTCGGTGAGCAGTTCTTC.

The V call is TRBV27, the J call TRBJ1-2, with D tentatively TRBD1 (5 bases). Germline V CDR1 and CDR2: MNHEY, SMNVEV (reference sequence). With 6 bases removed from V and 3 bases from J, the gap between germline ends came to 11 bases. The CDR3 sequence is 13 residues long. Here the CDR3 DNA reads TGTGCCAGCAGGCAGGGCGTAGACTATGGCTACACCTTC. Its translation: CASRQGVDYGYTF.

V gene TRBV9 combines with J gene TRBJ2-1, with 10 positions matching TRBD2. The germline V gene encodes CDR1 SGDLS and CDR2 YYNGEE. V lost 4 bases, J lost 4 bases, and 5 bases stayed unmatched. CDR3 length: 15 amino acids. The CDR3 region is CASSSTSGPYNEQFF. The CDR3 DNA follows: TGTGCCAGCAGCTCGACTAGCGGGCCATACAATGAGCAGTTCTTC.

V usage is TRBV7-2 and J usage is TRBJ1-5; no clear D. V lost 3 bases, J lost 6 bases, and 12 bases lay in between. The CDR3 consists of 14 residues. Germline V lookup: CDR1 SGHTA, CDR2 FQGNSA. CDR3 sequence (DNA): TGTGCCAGCAGCTTCCACGACGGAAGTCAGCCCCAGCATTTT. As protein: CASSFHDGSQPQHF.

The chain has TRBV5-5 and TRBJ2-7; tentatively, D is TRBD1 or TRBD2 (5 bases each). CDR3 length equals 14 residues. Germline V gene lookup returns CDR1 SGHKS and CDR2 YYEKEE (reference sequence). The V gene lost 4 bases and the J gene lost 0 bases, with 11 bases spanning the gap. The DNA for the CDR3 is TGTGCCAGCAGCCTGGGACCGAGCTCCTACGAGCAGTACTTC. Translated: CASSLGPSSYEQYF.

The chain uses TRBV28 and TRBJ1-5, with D possibly matching TRBD1 (6 bases). This CDR3 region has 14 residues. Germline V gene lookup returns CDR1 MDHEN and CDR2 SYDVKM. Trimming stripped 4 bases from V and 5 bases from J, with 12 bases between. The CDR3 spells CASSSLDSYQPQHF. DNA of the CDR3: TGTGCCAGCAGTTCCCTGGACAGTTATCAGCCCCAGCATTTT. Full variable domain (rest looked up from reference TRBV28 and TRBJ1-5): DVKVTQSSRYLVKRTGEKVFLECVQDMDHENMFWYRQDPGLGLRLIYFSYDVKMKEKGDIPEGYSVSREKKERFSLILESASTNQTSMYLCASSSLDSYQPQHFGDGTRLSIL.

The V call is TRBV6-5, the J call TRBJ2-2; 7 nucleotides align to TRBD1. Germline V lookup: CDR1 MNHEY, CDR2 SVGAGI. Germline trimming cut 7 bases from V and 1 base from J; bases unmatched to any gene: 3. This CDR3 is 14 amino acids long. The CDR3 sequence is CASTGTVNTGELFF. The CDR3 coding sequence is TGTGCCAGCACCGGGACAGTGAACACCGGGGAGCTGTTTTTT.

The gene calls are TRBV7-9 and TRBJ2-1; 9 bases match TRBD2. Germline V gene data show CDR1 as SEHNR and CDR2 as FQNEAQ (reference sequence). This CDR3 is built from 16 residues. J gave up 5 bases and V 2 bases, and 7 bases lay outside the gene matches. CDR3 amino acids: CASSLQAGGVNNEQFF. The CDR3 DNA follows: TGTGCCAGCAGCTTACAAGCGGGGGGCGTTAACAATGAGCAGTTCTTC.